Listed here are 23 T cell receptor beta chains from one sample, sequenced in a study of blood T cell repertoires in COVID-19. Sequenced by immunoSEQ multiplex PCR; TCRdb stores in-frame clones only, minus some. The profile shows approximately 300,000 clones, approximately 90% of them singletons. Source material: peripheral blood. The receptors were gathered from a man aged 18 to 29 with active or convalescent COVID-19.

J is TRBJ2-1 and V is TRBV19; 8 bases fit TRBD1. The V gene's germline CDR1 is LNHDA and CDR2 SQIVND (reference sequence). J gave up 0 bases and V 7 bases, and 8 bases lay outside the gene matches. This CDR3 is 16 amino acids long. The CDR3 reads CASMTGALGSYNEQFF. The CDR3 bases are TGTGCCAGTATGACAGGGGCTCTCGGCTCCTACAATGAGCAGTTCTTC.

The V and J genes are TRBV5-6 and TRBJ2-5, with 7 bases aligning to TRBD2. With V trimmed by 3 bases and J by 0 bases, 11 bases remained unmatched. This CDR3 contains 17 residues. The germline V gene encodes CDR1 SGHDT and CDR2 YYEEEE. CDR3 region: CASSYTGTTPHQETQYF. The CDR3 nucleotides are TGTGCCAGCAGCTATACCGGGACTACCCCCCACCAAGAGACCCAGTACTTC.

The gene calls are TRBV29-1 and TRBJ1-1; D is undetermined. Germline CDR1 is SQVTM and CDR2 is ANQGSEA. This CDR3 comprises 14 residues. The germline V and J ends were trimmed by 8 bases and 1 base, with 17 bases remaining between them. The CDR3 reads CSSTARQKNTEAFF. In DNA, the CDR3 is TGCAGCTCTACGGCTCGACAAAAGAACACTGAAGCTTTCTTT.

J is TRBJ2-3 and V is TRBV10-3; 10 bases align to TRBD2. The junction had 6 bases not matched to a gene; V was cut back by 10 bases and J by 2 bases. In germline, CDR1 is ENHRY, CDR2 SYGVKD. This CDR3 region has 14 residues. The CDR3 loop is CATGTSVLTDTQYF. The DNA for the CDR3 is TGTGCCACCGGGACTAGCGTACTCACAGATACGCAGTATTTT.

The V call is TRBV20-1, the J call TRBJ2-1; no firm D call. Germline-derived CDR1 and CDR2 are DFQATT and SNEGSKA (reference sequence). The CDR3 is made up of 11 amino acids. The V end was cut by 2 bases, the J end by 7 bases, with 6 bases between. The CDR3 nucleotides are TGCAGTGCTAGACGTAGTAATGAGCAGTTCTTC. This sequence encodes CSARRSNEQFF.

V gene TRBV5-4 combines with J gene TRBJ2-1; TRBD2 matches at 9 bases. This CDR3 comprises 18 residues. The germline gives CDR1 SGHNT, CDR2 YYREEE (reference sequence). V was clipped by 0 bases and J by 4 bases; unmatched bases: 11. The CDR3 loop is CASSLVRGGAGVYNEQFF. The CDR3 nucleotides read TGTGCCAGCAGCTTGGTACGCGGGGGGGCGGGAGTATACAATGAGCAGTTCTTC.

CDR3 loop: CASSPTVTTGFSGNTIYF. CDR3 nucleotide sequence: TGTGCCAGCAGCCCTACAGTAACTACAGGGTTCTCTGGAAACACCATATATTTT. The chain has TRBV7-6 and TRBJ1-3; the D gene is possibly TRBD1 (6 bases). With 5 bases removed from V and 0 bases from J, the gap between germline ends came to 20 bases. The V gene's germline CDR1 is SGHVS and CDR2 FNYEAQ. The CDR3 totals 18 residues.

The chain employs TRBV11-3 and TRBJ2-3, with 8 nucleotides matching TRBD1. The ends lost 4 bases at V and 0 bases at J; junction bases unmatched: 3. The germline CDR1 and CDR2 sequences are SGHNT and YENEEA. The CDR3 is 15 amino acids. This CDR3 reads CASSSHRGSTDTQYF. DNA for the CDR3: TGTGCCAGCAGCTCGCACAGGGGGAGCACAGATACGCAGTATTTT. Full variable domain (outside the CDR3, taken from reference TRBV11-3 and TRBJ2-3): EAGVVQSPRYKIIEKKQPVAFWCNPISGHNTLYWYLQNLGQGPELLIRYENEEAVDDSQLPKDRFSAERLKGVDSTLKIQPAELGDSAVYLCASSSHRGSTDTQYFGPGTRLTVL.

This clone occurred a few times. V usage is TRBV27 and J usage is TRBJ1-6, with D maybe TRBD1 (6 bases). V was clipped by 6 bases and J by 6 bases, with 15 bases between them. Looked up from germline, CDR1 is MNHEY and CDR2 is SMNVEV (reference sequence). This CDR3 contains 15 residues. The CDR3 nucleotides read TGTGCCAGCAGACACGGACAGATTCCTAATTCACCCCTCCACTTT. Translation: CASRHGQIPNSPLHF.

The chain uses TRBV7-8 and TRBJ2-1, with D unresolved. There are 14 residues in the CDR3. The germline CDR1 and CDR2 sequences are SGHVS and FQNEAQ. Deletions cut 0 bases from V and 7 bases from J, with 10 bases between. CDR3 sequence: CASSLAPSENEQFF. The CDR3 bases are TGTGCCAGCAGCTTAGCGCCGTCGGAGAATGAGCAGTTCTTC. The full variable domain, in which reference TRBV7-8 and TRBJ2-1 provide the parts outside the CDR3, is GAGVSQSPRYKVAKRGQDVALRCDPISGHVSLFWYQQALGQGPEFLTYFQNEAQLDKSGLPSDRFFAERPEGSVSTLKIQRTQQEDSAVYLCASSLAPSENEQFFGPGTRLTVL.

V is TRBV29-1 and J is TRBJ2-3; weak D call: TRBD2 (5 bases). V gave up 0 bases and J gave up 4 bases, with 8 bases separating them. The V gene's germline CDR1 is SQVTM and CDR2 ANQGSEA. The CDR3 contains 13 residues. The CDR3, as DNA: TGCAGCGTTGAAGAATCGGGGTCAGATACGCAGTATTTT. It encodes CSVEESGSDTQYF.

The chain carries TRBV7-7 and TRBJ2-2; 7 bases are shared with TRBD2. CDR1 is SSHAT, CDR2 FNYEAQ, per germline (reference sequence). The junction had 10 bases not matched to a gene; V was cut back by 5 bases and J by 4 bases. CDR3 length: 16 residues. This CDR3 reads CASSLTGPGGTGELFF. For the CDR3, the DNA is TGTGCCAGCAGCCTGACGGGGCCGGGGGGCACCGGGGAGCTGTTTTTT. Looking up the rest from reference TRBV7-7 and TRBJ2-2 gives the full variable domain: GAGVSQSPRYKVTKRGQDVTLRCDPISSHATLYWYQQALGQGPEFLTYFNYEAQPDKSGLPSDRFSAERPEGSISTLTIQRTEQRDSAMYRCASSLTGPGGTGELFFGEGSRLTVL.

The V and J genes are TRBV4-1 and TRBJ2-7; 11 bases align to TRBD2. The germline V gene has CDR1 MGHRA and CDR2 YSYEKL. The CDR3 is made up of 19 amino acids. With 0 bases clipped from V and 0 bases from J, the junction kept 10 bases outside the gene matches. The DNA for the CDR3 is TGCGCCAGCAGCCAAGATGAAGGGTCTAGCGGGGGGAGCTCCTACGAGCAGTACTTC. Its translation is CASSQDEGSSGGSSYEQYF.

The rearrangement links TRBV6-5 to TRBJ2-3; TRBD1 matches at 7 bases. This CDR3 is 15 amino acids long. J lost 2 bases, V lost 5 bases, and 7 bases had no gene match. Germline V gives CDR1 MNHEY, CDR2 SVGAGI. CDR3 sequence (DNA): TGTGCCAGCAGTCTTGGGACAGCCTTCACAGATACGCAGTATTTT. Protein sequence: CASSLGTAFTDTQYF.

This sequence joins TRBV4-1 and TRBJ2-7; 10 bases agree with TRBD1. The J segment lost 2 bases and the V segment lost 3 bases, leaving 1 base of the junction unmatched. Germline loops: CDR1 MGHRA, CDR2 YSYEKL. The CDR3 consists of 14 residues. This CDR3 is CASSHGTGAYEQYF. The CDR3 coding sequence is TGCGCCAGCAGCCACGGGACAGGGGCCTACGAGCAGTACTTC.

The V gene is TRBV27, the J gene TRBJ1-2, with D perhaps matching TRBD1 (6 bases). Germline lookup yields CDR1 MNHEY and CDR2 SMNVEV (reference sequence). The V end was cut by 6 bases, the J end by 1 base, with 12 bases between. This CDR3 has 14 amino acids. The CDR3 nucleotides are TGTGCCAGCAGACAGGGACCTTATAACTATGGCTACACCTTC. Its translation: CASRQGPYNYGYTF.

This clone was counted a few times. The rearrangement links TRBV18 to TRBJ1-5; the D is unclear. V shed 2 bases and J shed 3 bases, with 11 bases lying between them. Germline loops: CDR1 KGHSH, CDR2 LQKENI. The length of the CDR3 is 15 residues. Written as DNA, the CDR3 is TGTGCCAGCTCACCAAGACAAGCTATCAATCAGCCCCAGCATTTT. It specifies CASSPRQAINQPQHF. Using reference TRBV18 and TRBJ1-5 for the parts outside the CDR3, the full variable domain is NAGVMQNPRHLVRRRGQEARLRCSPMKGHSHVYWYRQLPEEGLKFMVYLQKENIIDESGMPKERFSAEFPKEGPSILRIQQVVRGDSAAYFCASSPRQAINQPQHFGDGTRLSIL.

CDR3 nucleotides: TGTGCCAGCAGCTTAGCTAGCGGGAGCTTAGATACGCAGTATTTT. As protein: CASSLASGSLDTQYF. V usage is TRBV7-9 and J usage is TRBJ2-3; 9 positions match TRBD2. Per germline, CDR1 SEHNR and CDR2 FQNEAQ (reference sequence). CDR3 size: 15 residues. The trim removed 0 bases at V and 5 bases at J, leaving 3 bases unmatched. Filled out from reference TRBV7-9 and TRBJ2-3, the complete variable domain reads DTGVSQNPRHKITKRGQNVTFRCDPISEHNRLYWYRQTLGQGPEFLTYFQNEAQLEKSRLLSDRFSAERPKGSFSTLEIQRTEQGDSAMYLCASSLASGSLDTQYFGPGTRLTVL.

CDR3 residues: CASSYRGDNSPLHF. The CDR3 bases are TGTGCCAGCAGCTACAGGGGGGATAATTCACCCCTCCACTTT. V gene TRBV2 combines with J gene TRBJ1-6; 8 bases match TRBD1. CDR1 is SNHLY, CDR2 FYNNEI, per germline. The CDR3 covers 14 residues. The V and J ends lost 6 bases and 5 bases, in that order; junction bases with no gene match: 3.

This rearrangement joins TRBV20-1 to TRBJ2-5; D uncertain. Trimming cost V 3 bases and J 5 bases, with 16 bases left between them. This CDR3 comprises 14 residues. Germline CDR1 is DFQATT and CDR2 is SNEGSKA (reference sequence). This CDR3 reads CSASILTQRETQYF. Here the CDR3 DNA reads TGCAGTGCTAGTATCTTAACCCAGAGGGAGACCCAGTACTTC.

Remarks on this clone: Other nucleotide sequences from this sample produce the same CDR3. The chain joins TRBV7-9 to TRBJ2-7; a possible D gene is TRBD2 (5 bases). The CDR3 sequence is 14 residues long. The ends were cut back, 4 bases at V and 3 bases at J, with 13 bases in the middle. Germline values: CDR1 SEHNR, CDR2 FQNEAQ (reference sequence). The CDR3 DNA is TGTGCCAGCAGCTCACGGACTGGTGGCTACGAGCAGTACTTC. The encoded protein is CASSSRTGGYEQYF. Full variable domain (missing parts from reference TRBV7-9 and TRBJ2-7): DTGVSQNPRHKITKRGQNVTFRCDPISEHNRLYWYRQTLGQGPEFLTYFQNEAQLEKSRLLSDRFSAERPKGSFSTLEIQRTEQGDSAMYLCASSSRTGGYEQYFGPGTRLTVT.

Only one count was recorded for this clone. The chain combines TRBV11-2 with TRBJ2-1, with 10 positions matching TRBD2. Germline-derived CDR1 and CDR2 are SGHAT and FQNNGV. Unmatched junction bases numbered 4, after V lost 4 bases and J lost 10 bases. The CDR3 has 13 residues. The CDR3 spells CASSSSGRGEQFF. CDR3 nucleotides: TGTGCCAGCAGCTCAAGCGGGAGGGGCGAGCAGTTCTTC.

The V and J genes are TRBV18 and TRBJ2-7, with D possibly TRBD2 on 7 matching bases. V was clipped by 5 bases and J by 3 bases, with 17 bases between them. Germline assignment: CDR1 KGHSH and CDR2 LQKENI. The CDR3 extends over 15 amino acids. CDR3 in amino acids: CASSATGREDYEQYF. In DNA form, the CDR3 reads TGTGCCAGCTCAGCTACAGGGAGGGAGGACTACGAGCAGTACTTC.